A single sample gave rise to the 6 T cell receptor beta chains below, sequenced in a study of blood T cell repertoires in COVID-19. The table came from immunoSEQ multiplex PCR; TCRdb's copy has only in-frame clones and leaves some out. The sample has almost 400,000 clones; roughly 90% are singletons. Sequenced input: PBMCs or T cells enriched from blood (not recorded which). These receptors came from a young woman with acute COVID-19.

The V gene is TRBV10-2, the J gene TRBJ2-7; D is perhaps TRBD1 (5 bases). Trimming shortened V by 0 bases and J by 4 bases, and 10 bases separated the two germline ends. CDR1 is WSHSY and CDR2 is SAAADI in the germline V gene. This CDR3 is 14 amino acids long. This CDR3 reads CASSESVRAYEQYF. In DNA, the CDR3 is TGCGCCAGCAGTGAGTCGGTCAGGGCGTACGAGCAGTACTTC.

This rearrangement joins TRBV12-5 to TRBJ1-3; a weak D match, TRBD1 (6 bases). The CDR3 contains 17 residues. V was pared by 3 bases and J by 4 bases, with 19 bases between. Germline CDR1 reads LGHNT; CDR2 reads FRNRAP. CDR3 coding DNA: TGTGCTAGTGGTTTCTACCGTCTACAGGGTCAGGGAAACACCATATATTTT. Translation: CASGFYRLQGQGNTIYF.

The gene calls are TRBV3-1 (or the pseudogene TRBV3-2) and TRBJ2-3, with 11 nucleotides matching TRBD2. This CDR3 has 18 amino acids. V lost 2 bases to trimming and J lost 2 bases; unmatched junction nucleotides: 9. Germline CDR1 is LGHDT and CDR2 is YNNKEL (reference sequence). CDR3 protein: CASSQNTLAGGPTDTQYF. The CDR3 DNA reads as TGTGCCAGCAGCCAAAATACGCTAGCGGGGGGCCCCACAGATACGCAGTATTTT.

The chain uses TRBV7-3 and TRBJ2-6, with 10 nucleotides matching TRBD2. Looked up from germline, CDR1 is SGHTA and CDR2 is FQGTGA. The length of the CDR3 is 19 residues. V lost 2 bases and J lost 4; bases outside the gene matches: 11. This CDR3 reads CASSLPPRAGGLGANVLTF. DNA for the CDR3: TGTGCCAGCAGCTTACCCCCCCGAGCGGGGGGGCTAGGGGCCAACGTCCTGACTTTC.

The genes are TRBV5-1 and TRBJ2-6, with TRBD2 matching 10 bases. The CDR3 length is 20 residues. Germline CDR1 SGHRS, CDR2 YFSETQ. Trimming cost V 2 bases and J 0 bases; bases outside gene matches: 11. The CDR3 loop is CASSFIGTSAFDSGANVLTF. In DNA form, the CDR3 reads TGCGCCAGCAGCTTTATCGGGACTAGCGCCTTCGACTCTGGGGCCAACGTCCTGACTTTC.

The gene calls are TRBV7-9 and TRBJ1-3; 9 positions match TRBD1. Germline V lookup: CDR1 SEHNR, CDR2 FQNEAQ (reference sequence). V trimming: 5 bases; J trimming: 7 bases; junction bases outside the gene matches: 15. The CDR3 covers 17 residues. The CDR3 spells CASSSPGQGGGWNTIYF. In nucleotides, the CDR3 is TGTGCCAGCAGCAGCCCGGGACAGGGCGGCGGTTGGAACACCATATATTTT.